This T cell receptor (beta chain) comes out of a study of blood T cell repertoires in COVID-19. Study at large: The origin of the acute and convalescent COVID-19 samples was the United States, Italy and Spain.

From germline, CDR1 is SGHVS and CDR2 FNYEAQ. The trim removed 1 base at V and 5 bases at J, leaving 10 bases unmatched. The CDR3 contains 16 residues. TCRdb's copy holds only in-frame clones and misses some; the assay was immunoSEQ multiplex PCR. The sample lists around 370,000 clones, more than 70% seen once, with about 1.1% in the top ten. Everyone who took part was roughly 18 to 89 years old, and they came from 24 US areas. Resolution of symptoms, clearance, or two negative PCRs was present in recovered Cohort 3 donors. Input material: PBMCs or T cells enriched from blood (not recorded which). This chain uses TRBV7-6 with TRBJ1-2; 7 positions match TRBD1. The source is a woman aged 18-30 years who had recovered from COVID-19. CDR3 amino acids: CASSLGGAGGQYGYTF. CDR3 DNA: TGTGCCAGCAGCTTAGGGGGGGCAGGGGGTCAATATGGCTACACCTTC. Drawing the rest from reference TRBV7-6 and TRBJ1-2, the complete variable domain is GAGVSQSPRYKVTKRGQDVALRCDPISGHVSLYWYRQALGQGPEFLTYFNYEAQQDKSGLPNDRFSAERPEGSISTLTIQRTEQRDSAMYRCASSLGGAGGQYGYTFGSGTRLTVV.